This passage covers 27 T cell receptor beta chains from one sample sequenced in a study of T-cell memory formation after mild COVID-19 (dated by TCRdb to the early 2020s). Library preparation employed 5' RACE. Sequencing was performed on an Illumina NovaSeq 6000. In TCRdb, the public reads were trimmed at Q25 with fastp and aligned with MiXCR, with productive beta chains retained. Each entry is one CDR3 protein sequence, shown with its most common DNA and genes. The sample table records 150,000 to 200,000 distinct CDR3 sequences; 9.5% to 13% of these occur just once. The top ten hold more than 3.5% of the sample. The material sequenced was PBMCs or a T cell subset sorted from them (not recorded which). These receptors all come from a young man who had mild COVID-19 (a few samples of this study predate the infection). The sample titles of this study are shuffled in the database, so cell type and time point are left out; the donor was told from shared clones.

This clonotype was observed a few times. The chain combines TRBV3-1 with TRBJ1-6; D unresolved. The germline CDR1 and CDR2 sequences are LGHDT and YNNKEL (reference sequence). CDR3 length equals 15 residues. Trimming left V 3 bases short and J 10 bases short, with 16 bases between. The CDR3 loop reads CASSQQTRRPSPLHF. The CDR3 region has the DNA TGTGCCAGCAGCCAGCAGACCCGAAGGCCATCACCCCTCCACTTT.

This clonotype occurred a few times. V gene TRBV11-3 combines with J gene TRBJ2-2, with D unresolved. Trimming stripped 8 bases from V and 6 bases from J, with 7 bases between. The CDR3 totals 11 residues. Per the germline V gene, CDR1 is SGHNT and CDR2 is YENEEA. This CDR3 is CASSNAGELFF. The DNA for the CDR3 is TGTGCCAGCTCGAATGCCGGGGAGCTGTTTTTT.

This chain uses TRBV2 with TRBJ2-5; no firm D call. This CDR3 contains 11 residues. Between the trimmed V and J ends, which lost 8 bases and 5 bases, there was a span of 9 bases. CDR1 is SNHLY and CDR2 is FYNNEI in the germline V gene. The CDR3 loop reads CASVEWETQYF. The CDR3 DNA is TGTGCCAGCGTGGAGTGGGAGACCCAGTACTTC.

This chain links TRBV7-2 with TRBJ2-5, with a tentative D call TRBD2 (6 bases). Germline assignment: CDR1 SGHTA and CDR2 FQGNSA. Trimming shortened V by 5 bases and J by 2 bases, and 15 bases separated the two germline ends. The CDR3 spans 15 residues. As DNA, the CDR3 is TGTGCCAGCAGCCGGATGGGTAGCGGACAAGAGACCCAGTACTTC. This codes for CASSRMGSGQETQYF.

The chain couples TRBV7-6 to TRBJ2-1; the match to TRBD1 covers 7 bases. V shed 5 bases, J shed 10 bases, and the junction held 11 bases outside the gene matches. From germline, CDR1 is SGHVS and CDR2 FNYEAQ. There are 14 residues in the CDR3. As DNA, the CDR3 is TGTGCCAGCAGCCCCCGGACAGGTGGGGCCGAGCAGTTCTTC. It yields the protein CASSPRTGGAEQFF.

In DNA form, the CDR3 reads TGTGCCAGCAGTTATGATTACGCGAACACTGAAGCTTTCTTT. Translated, it gives CASSYDYANTEAFF. The V call is TRBV6-5, the J call TRBJ1-1; D ambiguous. Trimming removed 3 bases from V and 1 base from J, with 9 bases in between. The germline CDR1 and CDR2 sequences are MNHEY and SVGAGI. This CDR3 has 14 residues.

This clonotype was seen at least ten times. The V gene is TRBV5-1, the J gene TRBJ2-3, with D hard to call. Trimming removed 3 bases at V and 6 bases at J, with 14 bases between. The length of the CDR3 is 14 residues. Germline V gene sequence: CDR1 SGHRS, CDR2 YFSETQ. The CDR3 sequence is CASSSRLAGDTQYF. For the CDR3, the DNA is TGCGCCAGCAGCTCCCGATTAGCTGGGGATACGCAGTATTTT.

The CDR3 reads CSARDPRSAGDQPQHF. For the CDR3, the DNA is TGCAGTGCTAGAGATCCGCGGTCGGCGGGCGATCAGCCCCAGCATTTT. The chain couples TRBV20-1 to TRBJ1-5, with unresolved D. Between the trimmed V and J ends, which lost 0 bases and 5 bases, there was a span of 17 bases. The germline CDR1 and CDR2 sequences are DFQATT and SNEGSKA (reference sequence). The CDR3 loop spans 16 amino acids.

The chain joins TRBV5-5 to TRBJ2-5, with 10 bases identical to TRBD1. From germline, CDR1 is SGHKS and CDR2 YYEKEE (reference sequence). The length of the CDR3 is 14 residues. With 10 bases clipped from V and 4 bases from J, the junction kept 10 bases outside the gene matches. CDR3 amino acids: CASAWDRGRETQYF. The CDR3 coding sequence is TGTGCCTCCGCTTGGGACAGGGGTCGAGAGACCCAGTACTTC.

J is TRBJ1-1 and V is TRBV9; 9 bases map to TRBD1. The CDR3 length is 15 residues. Looked up from germline, CDR1 is SGDLS and CDR2 is YYNGEE. The V and J ends lost 4 bases and 4 bases, in that order; junction bases with no gene match: 8. This CDR3 reads CASSIQGARITEAFF. In nucleotides, the CDR3 is TGTGCCAGCAGCATACAGGGGGCGCGGATCACTGAAGCTTTCTTT.

This clonotype occurred many times. V usage is TRBV18 and J usage is TRBJ2-5; 9 bases are shared with TRBD1. The CDR3 has 15 amino acids. Trimming cost V 3 bases and J 5 bases; bases outside gene matches: 7. Germline lookup yields CDR1 KGHSH and CDR2 LQKENI. CDR3 bases: TGTGCCAGCTCACCGGGGACAGGGTCTACGGAGACCCAGTACTTC. Its protein is CASSPGTGSTETQYF.

This clonotype was seen a handful of times. The chain carries TRBV11-2 and TRBJ2-4; TRBD1 is a possible D gene (5 bases). CDR1 and CDR2 from the germline V gene are SGHAT and FQNNGV. CDR3 length equals 16 residues. Trimming took 6 bases from V and 3 from J, leaving 18 bases between them. The DNA of the CDR3 is TGTGCCAGCAGTATGATAGCAGGGCTGGGCAAAAACATTCAGTACTTC. Translating it yields CASSMIAGLGKNIQYF.

This clonotype was picked up many times. The chain has TRBV4-2 and TRBJ2-7; 8 bases are shared with TRBD1. Germline V gene data show CDR1 as LGHNA and CDR2 as YNFKEQ. The CDR3 has 13 amino acids. The V gene end was trimmed by 6 bases and the J gene end by 4 bases; junction bases not matched to a gene: 5. CDR3 region: CASRPGQAYEQYF. DNA of the CDR3: TGTGCCAGCAGGCCGGGACAGGCTTACGAGCAGTACTTC.

This clonotype was seen ten or more times. The chain is built from TRBV6-5 and TRBJ2-7; 9 nucleotides line up with TRBD1. Unmatched junction bases numbered 10, after V lost 2 bases and J lost 5 bases. The CDR3 is 16 amino acids. Looked up from germline, CDR1 is MNHEY and CDR2 is SVGAGI. DNA of the CDR3: TGTGCCAGCAGTTACAACTCGGGGACAGGGATGAACGAGCAGTACTTC. Translated, it gives CASSYNSGTGMNEQYF.

This chain uses TRBV6-5 with TRBJ1-6; 8 positions match TRBD1. With V trimmed by 5 bases and J by 10 bases, 1 base remained unmatched. This CDR3 is 12 amino acids long. CDR1 and CDR2 (germline): MNHEY, SVGAGI. This CDR3 is CASSHRGSPLHF. The CDR3, as DNA: TGTGCCAGCAGTCACAGGGGGTCACCCCTCCACTTT.

This chain connects TRBV6-5 to TRBJ1-5; D not resolved. The CDR3 sequence is 14 residues long. The germline gives CDR1 MNHEY, CDR2 SVGAGI. Trimming removed 4 bases at V and 6 bases at J, with 13 bases between. CDR3 in DNA: TGTGCCAGCAGTTTGAACCCCGACACTCAGCCCCAGCATTTT. Residues: CASSLNPDTQPQHF.

This clonotype has ten or more counts. The rearrangement joins TRBV12-3 or TRBV12-4 to TRBJ2-3; 13 bases are shared with TRBD2. This CDR3 has 16 residues. V dropped 4 bases and J dropped 2; count of bases not matched to a gene: 3. In DNA, the CDR3 is TGTGCCAGCAGTTCGGGACTAGCGGGGTCCACAGATACGCAGTATTTT. Its protein is CASSSGLAGSTDTQYF.

The chain links TRBV4-3 to TRBJ1-1; D remains ambiguous. Germline V gives CDR1 LGHNA, CDR2 YSLEER. The CDR3 loop spans 15 amino acids. The V and J ends lost 0 bases and 0 bases respectively, with 8 bases between them. This chain's CDR3 is CASSQDLTLNTEAFF. For the CDR3, the DNA is TGCGCCAGCAGCCAAGATCTTACACTGAACACTGAAGCTTTCTTT.

This clonotype has just a few counts. This rearrangement joins TRBV29-1 to TRBJ2-3, with D hard to call. CDR3 size: 12 residues. Germline V gives CDR1 SQVTM, CDR2 ANQGSEA. Trimming stripped 4 bases from V and 0 bases from J, with 5 bases between. The CDR3 loop is CSVAGSTDTQYF. The CDR3 nucleotides are TGCAGCGTTGCCGGGAGCACAGATACGCAGTATTTT.

This clonotype was seen ten or more times. V is TRBV11-2 and J is TRBJ2-1; TRBD2 is a possible D gene (7 bases). Germline V lookup: CDR1 SGHAT, CDR2 FQNNGV. CDR3 size: 15 residues. With 5 bases removed from V and 1 base from J, the gap between germline ends came to 12 bases. CDR3 sequence: CASSLGGLSYNEQFF. The CDR3 coding sequence is TGTGCCAGCAGCCTGGGGGGGCTGTCCTACAATGAGCAGTTCTTC.

This clonotype has a handful of counts. This chain joins TRBV5-1 and TRBJ2-3; tentative D call: TRBD1 (5 bases). This CDR3 is 15 amino acids long. Trimming stripped 5 bases from V and 5 bases from J, with 18 bases between. Per germline, CDR1 SGHRS and CDR2 YFSETQ. The CDR3 spells CASSTDRPGKDTQYF. CDR3 nucleotides: TGCGCCAGCAGTACCGATCGTCCAGGGAAAGATACGCAGTATTTT.

This clonotype has a handful of counts. The chain carries TRBV7-9 and TRBJ1-1; D is perhaps TRBD1 (5 bases). Germline V CDR1 and CDR2: SEHNR, FQNEAQ (reference sequence). The V gene lost 7 bases and the J gene lost 4 bases, with 13 bases spanning the gap. This CDR3 is 13 amino acids long. CDR3 amino acids: CASKEGQGTEAFF. The CDR3 nucleotides read TGTGCCAGCAAAGAAGGTCAGGGCACTGAAGCTTTCTTT.

This clonotype was counted only a few times. The rearrangement links TRBV7-2 to TRBJ2-7; D gene ambiguous. Germline CDR1 and CDR2: SGHTA and FQGNSA. CDR3 length equals 14 residues. Trimming left V 6 bases short and J 1 base short, with 13 bases between. CDR3 DNA sequence: TGTGCCAGCAGTGAAATCCAGCAGTCCTACGAGCAGTACTTC. Translation gives CASSEIQQSYEQYF.

The sample holds a few counts of this clonotype. V is TRBV5-1 and J is TRBJ2-3, with D tentatively TRBD1 or TRBD2 (7 bases each). V dropped 4 bases and J dropped 6 bases, with 27 bases sitting between them. The germline gives CDR1 SGHRS, CDR2 YFSETQ. This CDR3 is 18 amino acids long. The CDR3 DNA follows: TGCGCCAGCAGCAAATCGGGGGGACAGTTGTTTATCGGGGATACGCAGTATTTT. It is translated as CASSKSGGQLFIGDTQYF.

This clonotype was picked up many times. This sequence joins TRBV7-9 and TRBJ2-6; the D is unclear. From germline, CDR1 is SEHNR and CDR2 FQNEAQ (reference sequence). The CDR3 is 17 residues long. V lost 5 bases, J lost 0 bases, and 14 bases lay in between. The CDR3 loop is CASSRHRQSSGANVLTF. CDR3 nucleotides: TGTGCCAGCAGCCGACACCGGCAAAGCTCTGGGGCCAACGTCCTGACTTTC.

The rearrangement uses TRBV9 and TRBJ2-5; perhaps D is TRBD1 or TRBD2 (5 bases each). The V gene's germline CDR1 is SGDLS and CDR2 YYNGEE. CDR3 length equals 13 residues. Trimming left V 2 bases short and J 5 bases short, with 10 bases between. The CDR3 is CASSVWGRETQYF. The CDR3 nucleotides read TGTGCCAGCAGCGTTTGGGGACGTGAGACCCAGTACTTC.

This clonotype was found many times. The chain recombines TRBV4-3 with TRBJ1-3; D is undetermined. Germline loops: CDR1 LGHNA, CDR2 YSLEER. The length of the CDR3 is 17 residues. V was clipped by 1 base and J by 0 bases, with 13 bases between them. DNA for the CDR3: TGCGCCAGCAGCCAAGGCAGAGCCGGATACTCTGGAAACACCATATATTTT. This codes for CASSQGRAGYSGNTIYF.